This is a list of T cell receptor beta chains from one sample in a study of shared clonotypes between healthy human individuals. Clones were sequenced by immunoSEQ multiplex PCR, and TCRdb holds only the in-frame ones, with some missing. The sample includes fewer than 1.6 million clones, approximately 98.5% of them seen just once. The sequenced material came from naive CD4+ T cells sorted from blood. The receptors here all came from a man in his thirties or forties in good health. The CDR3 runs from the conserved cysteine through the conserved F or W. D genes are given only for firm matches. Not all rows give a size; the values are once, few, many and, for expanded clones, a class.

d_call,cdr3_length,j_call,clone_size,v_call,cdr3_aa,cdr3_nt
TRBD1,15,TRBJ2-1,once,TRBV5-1,CASSLTGTGNNEQFF,TGCGCCAGCAGCTTGACCGGGACAGGTAACAATGAGCAGTTCTTC
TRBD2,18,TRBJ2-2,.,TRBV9,CASSASRLIAGDAGELFF,TGTGCCAGCAGCGCGTCGAGGCTTATTGCGGGAGATGCCGGGGAGCTGTTTTTT
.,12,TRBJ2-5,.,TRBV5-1,CASSSPLETQYF,TGCGCCAGCAGCTCCCCCTTGGAGACCCAGTACTTC
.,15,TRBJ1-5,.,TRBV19,CASRRSGGTNQPQHF,TGTGCCAGTAGGCGGAGCGGCGGAACGAATCAGCCCCAGCATTTT
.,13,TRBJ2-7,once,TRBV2,CASSALPRQGQYF,TGTGCCAGCAGCGCGCTTCCCCGGCAGGGGCAGTACTTC
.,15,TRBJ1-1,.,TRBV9,CASSVLGQQVDEAFF,TGTGCCAGCAGCGTTCTAGGACAGCAGGTAGATGAAGCTTTCTTT
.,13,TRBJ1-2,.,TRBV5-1,CASSNRSDSGYTF,TGCGCCAGCAGCAATCGGAGCGATAGTGGCTACACCTTC
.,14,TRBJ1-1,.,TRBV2,CASSGDRGHTEAFF,TGTGCCAGCAGTGGAGACAGAGGGCACACTGAAGCTTTCTTT
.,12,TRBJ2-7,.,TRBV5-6,CASSYRDYEQYF,TGTGCCAGCAGCTACCGGGACTACGAGCAGTACTTC
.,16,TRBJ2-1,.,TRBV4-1,CASSMGGRSSYNEQFF,TGCGCCAGCAGTATGGGCGGCAGGAGCTCCTACAATGAGCAGTTCTTC
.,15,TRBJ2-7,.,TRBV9,CASSVEAESSYEQYF,TGTGCCAGCAGCGTAGAAGCGGAAAGCTCCTACGAGCAGTACTTC
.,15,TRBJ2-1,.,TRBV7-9,CASSLGGRGWDEQFF,TGTGCCAGCAGCTTAGGAGGGCGTGGTTGGGATGAGCAGTTCTTC
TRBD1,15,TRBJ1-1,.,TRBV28,CASSYSRGLNTEAFF,TGTGCCAGCAGTTATTCTAGGGGGCTGAACACTGAAGCTTTCTTT
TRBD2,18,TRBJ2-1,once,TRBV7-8,CASTIYPYSGSVRNEQFF,TGTGCCAGCACCATTTACCCATACAGCGGGAGCGTACGCAATGAGCAGTTCTTC
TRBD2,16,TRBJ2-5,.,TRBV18,CASSPAAGGKSETQYF,TGTGCCAGCTCACCAGCAGCGGGAGGCAAGTCGGAGACCCAGTACTTC
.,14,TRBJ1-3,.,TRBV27,CASSLSGPGNTIYF,TGTGCCAGCAGTTTATCGGGCCCCGGAAACACCATATATTTT
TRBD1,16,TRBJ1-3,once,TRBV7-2,CASSLGPGGGGNTIYF,TGTGCCAGCAGCCTCGGTCCAGGCGGAGGGGGCAACACCATATATTTT
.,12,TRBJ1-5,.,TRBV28,CASRSSGQPQHF,TGTGCCAGCAGAAGCTCGGGGCAGCCCCAGCATTTT
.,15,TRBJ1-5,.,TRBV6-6,CASSLIGWTNQPQHF,TGTGCCAGCAGCTTAATCGGTTGGACGAATCAGCCCCAGCATTTT
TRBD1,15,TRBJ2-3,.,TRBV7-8,CASSLSRGWVDTQYF,TGTGCCAGCAGCTTATCCAGGGGGTGGGTCGATACGCAGTATTTT
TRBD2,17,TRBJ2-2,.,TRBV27,CASSSEGIAGRTGELFF,TGTGCCAGCAGTTCTGAGGGTATAGCGGGGAGGACCGGGGAGCTGTTTTTT
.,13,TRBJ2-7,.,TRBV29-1,CSAFFRPEREQYF,TGCAGCGCGTTCTTCCGCCCAGAGAGGGAGCAGTACTTC
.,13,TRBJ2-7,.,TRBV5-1,CASSSTVAYEQYF,TGCGCCAGCAGCTCAACAGTGGCCTACGAGCAGTACTTC
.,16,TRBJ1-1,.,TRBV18,CASSAGAGRMNTEAFF,TGTGCCAGCTCTGCGGGGGCAGGGAGGATGAACACTGAAGCTTTCTTT
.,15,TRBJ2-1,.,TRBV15,CATSRDRGQFHEQFF,TGTGCCACCAGCAGAGATCGGGGCCAGTTCCACGAGCAGTTCTTC
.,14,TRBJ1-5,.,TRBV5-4,CASSDWGANQPQHF,TGTGCCAGCAGCGACTGGGGGGCCAATCAGCCCCAGCATTTT
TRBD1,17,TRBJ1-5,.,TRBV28,CASSLRDRRLSNQPQHF,TGTGCCAGCAGCCTCCGGGACAGGCGTTTAAGCAATCAGCCCCAGCATTTT
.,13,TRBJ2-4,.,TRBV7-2,CASSAQLRDIQYF,TGTGCCAGCAGCGCCCAACTGAGGGACATTCAGTACTTC
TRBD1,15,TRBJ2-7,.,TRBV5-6,CASSLETGQGYEQYF,TGTGCCAGCAGCTTGGAAACCGGACAGGGCTACGAGCAGTACTTC
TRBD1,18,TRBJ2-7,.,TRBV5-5,CASSLTPGTGGQPYEQYF,TGTGCCAGCAGCCTGACTCCCGGGACAGGGGGTCAACCCTACGAGCAGTACTTC
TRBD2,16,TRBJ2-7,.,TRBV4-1,CASSQDWPAGAYEQYF,TGCGCCAGCAGCCAAGATTGGCCAGCGGGGGCCTACGAGCAGTACTTC
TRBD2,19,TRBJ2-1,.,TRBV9,CASTPTPLAGPSSYNEQFF,TGTGCCAGCACTCCAACCCCCTTAGCGGGACCGAGCTCCTACAATGAGCAGTTCTTC
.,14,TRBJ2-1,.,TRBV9,CASSVGTWSNEQFF,TGTGCCAGCAGCGTCGGGACATGGAGCAATGAGCAGTTCTTC
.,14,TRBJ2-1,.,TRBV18,CASSPWRQDNEQFF,TGTGCCAGCTCACCATGGCGCCAGGACAATGAGCAGTTCTTC
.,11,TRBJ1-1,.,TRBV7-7,CASSRPPLTFF,TGTGCTAGCAGCCGGCCTCCGCTTACTTTCTTT
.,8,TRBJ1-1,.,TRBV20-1,CSAPEAFF,TGCAGTGCTCCCGAAGCTTTCTTT
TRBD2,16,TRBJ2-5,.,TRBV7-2,CASSRLAGGPLETQYF,TGTGCCAGCAGCCGATTAGCGGGAGGGCCGTTAGAGACCCAGTACTTC
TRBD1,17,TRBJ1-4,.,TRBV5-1,CASSPTDRTGGYEKLFF,TGCGCCAGCAGCCCTACTGACAGGACAGGGGGCTATGAAAAACTGTTTTTT
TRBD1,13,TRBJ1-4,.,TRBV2,CASSGTGPEKLFF,TGTGCCAGCAGCGGGACAGGTCCTGAAAAACTGTTTTTT
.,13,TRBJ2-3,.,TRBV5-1,CASKPVVTDTQYF,TGCGCCAGCAAACCCGTGGTCACAGATACGCAGTATTTT
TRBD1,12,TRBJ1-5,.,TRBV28,CATRQGGQPQHF,TGTGCCACCCGACAGGGTGGTCAGCCCCAGCATTTT
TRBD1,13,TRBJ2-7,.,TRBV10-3,CATTGGAPQEQYF,TGTGCCACCACAGGGGGAGCCCCTCAAGAGCAGTACTTC
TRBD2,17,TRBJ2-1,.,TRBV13,CASSLDIAGGPGNEQFF,TGTGCCAGCAGCTTAGATATAGCGGGAGGGCCTGGCAATGAGCAGTTCTTC
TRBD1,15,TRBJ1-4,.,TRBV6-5,CASRSATGSYEKLFF,TGTGCCAGCAGATCGGCGACAGGGAGTTACGAAAAACTGTTTTTT
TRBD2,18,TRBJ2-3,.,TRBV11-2,CASSLLASGSQGTDTQYF,TGTGCCAGCAGCTTGTTGGCTAGCGGGAGTCAGGGCACAGATACGCAGTATTTT
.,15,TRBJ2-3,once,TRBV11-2,CASSLGLPAMDTQYF,TGTGCCAGCAGCTTAGGTTTGCCAGCCATGGATACGCAGTATTTT
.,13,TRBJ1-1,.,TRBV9,CASSVDMNTEAFF,TGTGCCAGCAGCGTGGATATGAACACTGAAGCTTTCTTT
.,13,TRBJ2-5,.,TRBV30,CAWSVLLSETQYF,TGTGCCTGGAGTGTACTCCTATCGGAGACCCAGTACTTC
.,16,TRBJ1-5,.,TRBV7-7,CASSSPPQDRKQPQHF,TGTGCTAGCAGCTCGCCTCCTCAGGATAGGAAACAGCCCCAGCATTTT
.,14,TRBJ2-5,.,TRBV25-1,CASSARMIQETQYF,TGTGCCAGCAGTGCACGGATGATCCAAGAGACCCAGTACTTC
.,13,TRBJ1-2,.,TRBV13,CASSLEGAYGYTF,TGTGCCAGCAGCTTAGAAGGCGCCTATGGCTACACCTTC
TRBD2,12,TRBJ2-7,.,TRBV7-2,CASSGTSYEQYF,TGTGCCAGCAGCGGGACTAGTTACGAGCAGTACTTC
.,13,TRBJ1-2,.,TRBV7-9,CASSLGGGSGYTF,TGTGCCAGCAGCTTAGGTGGGGGCTCGGGCTACACCTTC
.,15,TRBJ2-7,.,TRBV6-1,CASNKAPGFAYEQYF,TGTGCCAGCAACAAAGCGCCAGGGTTTGCCTACGAGCAGTACTTC
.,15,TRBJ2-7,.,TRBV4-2,CASSQQDSDSYEQYF,TGTGCCAGCAGCCAGCAGGACAGTGACTCCTACGAGCAGTACTTC